Each of the 20 T cell receptor beta chains below was sequenced from the same sample in a study of T cell responses to AZD1222 COVID-19 vaccine (dated by TCRdb to the early 2020s). The time point tag for this specimen amounts to: baseline before first vaccination. Library creation used the immunoSEQ multiplex PCR assay. The table comes from immuneACCESS by way of TCRdb, which keeps in-frame sequences with V and J called. Part of the clones is missing from these tables; in studies checked, under half for an unresolved V gene and the rest for unknown reasons. Here the sample has around 120,000 clones; around 95% occur a single time. The ten most abundant clones make up roughly 2% of the sample. The material sequenced was peripheral blood, taken on day 0 of AZD1222 vaccination. The receptors originated from an adult in good health.

The chain is built from TRBV10-3 and TRBJ1-2; 9 nucleotides match TRBD1. CDR3 length: 16 amino acids. V was pared by 0 bases and J by 4 bases, with 6 bases of the junction left unmatched. The germline CDR1 and CDR2 sequences are ENHRY and SYGVKD. The CDR3 region is CAISESFRTGVYGYTF. For the CDR3, the DNA is TGTGCCATCAGTGAGTCGTTTCGGACAGGGGTCTATGGCTACACCTTC.

This clone was seen a few times. The rearrangement uses TRBV4-3 and TRBJ2-1, with 15 bases that match TRBD2. V gave up 0 bases and J gave up 7 bases; unmatched junction bases: 1. From germline, CDR1 is LGHNA and CDR2 YSLEER. The CDR3 contains 16 residues. CDR3 region: CASSQDGTSGGNEQFF. CDR3 bases: TGCGCCAGCAGCCAAGATGGGACTAGCGGGGGGAATGAGCAGTTCTTC.

V gene TRBV25-1 combines with J gene TRBJ1-1; D is uncertain. Trimming cost V 8 bases and J 1 base, with 17 bases left between them. This CDR3 region has 15 residues. Germline V gives CDR1 MGHDK, CDR2 SYGVNS. The CDR3 loop is CASRLGQARNTEAFF. CDR3 sequence (DNA): TGTGCCAGCCGCCTCGGTCAGGCCCGGAACACTGAAGCTTTCTTT. Filled out from reference TRBV25-1 and TRBJ1-1, the complete variable domain reads EADIYQTPRYLVIGTGKKITLECSQTMGHDKMYWYQQDPGMELHLIHYSYGVNSTEKGDLSSESTVSRIRTEHFPLTLESARPSHTSQYLCASRLGQARNTEAFFGQGTRLTVV.

Concerning this clone itself: Other nucleotide sequences from this sample produce the same CDR3. The chain carries TRBV28 and TRBJ1-3; no reliable D call. The V end lost 5 bases, the J end lost 1 base, and 6 bases lay between the germline ends. The CDR3 is 13 residues long. Germline V CDR1 and CDR2: MDHEN, SYDVKM. CDR3 sequence: CASSTPSGNTIYF. DNA for the CDR3: TGTGCCAGCAGTACGCCGTCTGGAAACACCATATATTTT. Based on the CDR3 plus reference TRBV28 and TRBJ1-3, the full variable domain is DVKVTQSSRYLVKRTGEKVFLECVQDMDHENMFWYRQDPGLGLRLIYFSYDVKMKEKGDIPEGYSVSREKKERFSLILESASTNQTSMYLCASSTPSGNTIYFGEGSWLTVV.

CDR3 residues: CASSSRTEAFF. CDR3 coding DNA: TGTGCCAGCAGTTCTCGCACTGAAGCTTTCTTT. The chain is built from TRBV6-5 and TRBJ1-1; D unclear. The CDR3 is 11 amino acids. Germline V lookup: CDR1 MNHEY, CDR2 SVGAGI. The V and J ends lost 4 bases and 4 bases respectively, with 4 bases between them.

The genes are TRBV5-1 and TRBJ1-6; no clear D gene. Deletions cut 0 bases from V and 0 bases from J, with 16 bases between. Germline CDR1 and CDR2: SGHRS and YFSETQ. The CDR3 runs 19 residues. CDR3 sequence: CASSLAERTAFSYNSPLHF. The CDR3 nucleotides read TGCGCCAGCAGCTTGGCCGAGCGAACGGCATTCTCCTATAATTCACCCCTCCACTTT.

This chain uses TRBV28 with TRBJ2-3, with a tentative D call TRBD1 (6 bases). Germline V gives CDR1 MDHEN, CDR2 SYDVKM. V lost 3 bases and J lost 5, with 12 bases in between. The CDR3 extends over 14 amino acids. CDR3: CASSFSGAGDTQYF. The CDR3 DNA is TGTGCCAGCAGTTTTTCAGGGGCCGGAGATACGCAGTATTTT.

This clone is medium-sized within its sample. J is TRBJ2-3 and V is TRBV6-5; 10 nucleotides agree with TRBD1. Germline V gene sequence: CDR1 MNHEY, CDR2 SVGAGI. Germline trimming cut 7 bases from V and 4 bases from J; bases unmatched to any gene: 5. There are 14 residues in the CDR3. The CDR3 here is CASTRQGAPDTQYF. In nucleotides, the CDR3 is TGTGCCAGCACCCGACAGGGGGCCCCAGATACGCAGTATTTT.

This clone was counted a single time. This chain connects TRBV7-2 to TRBJ1-1; D unresolved. V was pared by 2 bases and J by 5 bases, with 6 bases between. Germline CDR1 SGHTA, CDR2 FQGNSA. There are 12 residues in the CDR3. The CDR3 protein is CASSLRGTEAFF. For the CDR3, the DNA is TGTGCCAGCAGCTTACGTGGAACTGAAGCTTTCTTT.

The chain carries TRBV29-1 and TRBJ2-5; 9 nucleotides match TRBD1. Germline V gene lookup returns CDR1 SQVTM and CDR2 ANQGSEA. The length of the CDR3 is 16 residues. Trimming cost V 1 base and J 4 bases; bases outside gene matches: 10. CDR3 residues: CSVEGLRDRVGETQYF. The CDR3 bases are TGCAGCGTTGAAGGTTTACGGGACAGGGTTGGAGAGACCCAGTACTTC. Drawing the rest from reference TRBV29-1 and TRBJ2-5, the complete variable domain is SAVISQKPSRDICQRGTSLTIQCQVDSQVTMMFWYRQQPGQSLTLIATANQGSEATYESGFVIDKFPISRPNLTFSTLTVSNMSPEDSSIYLCSVEGLRDRVGETQYFGPGTRLLVL.

For the CDR3, the DNA is TGTGCCAGCAGCCCGCCGGGGCCTACAAGAGAGACCCAGTACTTC. It codes for CASSPPGPTRETQYF. The chain uses TRBV5-6 and TRBJ2-5; D assignment may be TRBD1 or TRBD2 (5 bases each). Trimming removed 4 bases at V and 4 bases at J, with 17 bases between. From germline, CDR1 is SGHDT and CDR2 YYEEEE. CDR3 length: 15 amino acids.

This clone has a single count. The genes are TRBV28 and TRBJ2-3, with D tentatively TRBD1 (6 bases). This CDR3 is 15 amino acids long. In germline, CDR1 is MDHEN, CDR2 SYDVKM. The V end was cut by 8 bases, the J end by 2 bases, with 17 bases between. The CDR3 coding sequence is TGTGCCAGCTCCTCGAAAGGGGACAACACAGATACGCAGTATTTT. Protein sequence: CASSSKGDNTDTQYF.

The chain links TRBV9 to TRBJ1-3, with D uncertain. Germline V CDR1 and CDR2: SGDLS, YYNGEE. This CDR3 has 15 residues. Trimming left V 3 bases short and J 2 bases short, with 12 bases between. The CDR3: CASSAHEGPGNTIYF. For the CDR3, the DNA is TGTGCCAGCAGCGCCCACGAAGGGCCTGGAAACACCATATATTTT.

The chain uses TRBV15 and TRBJ1-2; a weak D match, TRBD1 (5 bases). The V gene's germline CDR1 is LNHNV and CDR2 YYDKDF (reference sequence). V was clipped by 3 bases and J by 1 base, with 15 bases between them. This CDR3 spans 16 amino acids. CDR3 residues: CATSSYRQLDNYGYTF. CDR3 sequence (DNA): TGTGCCACCAGCAGTTACAGACAGCTAGATAACTATGGCTACACCTTC.

The genes are TRBV5-1 and TRBJ2-6; weak D call: TRBD1 (5 bases). Germline-derived CDR1 and CDR2 are SGHRS and YFSETQ. The CDR3 contains 14 residues. V shed 4 bases and J shed 9 bases, with 14 bases lying between them. CDR3 in amino acids: CASSLETTVNVLTF. For the CDR3, the DNA is TGCGCCAGCAGCCTTGAAACGACAGTCAACGTCCTGACTTTC.

The chain carries TRBV19 and TRBJ1-2; D is perhaps TRBD1 (5 bases). The germline V gene has CDR1 LNHDA and CDR2 SQIVND (reference sequence). The length of the CDR3 is 14 residues. V lost 9 bases, J lost 4 bases, and 18 bases lay in between. CDR3 in DNA: TGTGCCAGCCGTGATAGCGCGGGGGTCTATGGCTACACCTTC. Translating gives CASRDSAGVYGYTF.

This sequence joins TRBV7-8 and TRBJ2-7; maybe TRBD2 (6 bases). The germline V gene encodes CDR1 SGHVS and CDR2 FQNEAQ. This CDR3 is 17 amino acids long. V was clipped by 1 base and J by 0 bases, with 16 bases between them. The CDR3 sequence: CASSLVPGTQSSYEQYF. In nucleotides, the CDR3 is TGTGCCAGCAGCTTAGTCCCCGGGACTCAGAGCTCCTACGAGCAGTACTTC.

The chain employs TRBV4-2 and TRBJ2-7, with D maybe TRBD2 (5 bases). Trimming cost V 0 bases and J 6 bases, with 9 bases left between them. CDR3 length: 13 residues. From germline, CDR1 is LGHNA and CDR2 YNFKEQ. The CDR3 coding sequence is TGTGCCAGCAGCCAAGAACCCGGAGGCGAGCAGTACTTC. As protein: CASSQEPGGEQYF.

The V and J genes are TRBV30 and TRBJ2-2; D is uncertain. Deletions cut 3 bases from V and 4 bases from J, with 18 bases between. There are 16 residues in the CDR3. Germline loops: CDR1 GTSNPN, CDR2 SVGIG (reference sequence). In DNA form, the CDR3 reads TGTGCCTGGAGATCTATAGTACGGCGGAGCACCGGGGAGCTGTTTTTT. It codes for CAWRSIVRRSTGELFF.

This clone was detected only once. The chain employs TRBV6-5 and TRBJ2-3; 7 bases are shared with TRBD1. The CDR3 contains 13 residues. Germline CDR1 reads MNHEY; CDR2 reads SVGAGI. J lost 5 bases, V lost 10 bases, and 9 bases had no gene match. This CDR3 is CATGDREIDTQYF. The CDR3 DNA is TGTGCCACAGGGGACAGAGAAATAGATACGCAGTATTTT.